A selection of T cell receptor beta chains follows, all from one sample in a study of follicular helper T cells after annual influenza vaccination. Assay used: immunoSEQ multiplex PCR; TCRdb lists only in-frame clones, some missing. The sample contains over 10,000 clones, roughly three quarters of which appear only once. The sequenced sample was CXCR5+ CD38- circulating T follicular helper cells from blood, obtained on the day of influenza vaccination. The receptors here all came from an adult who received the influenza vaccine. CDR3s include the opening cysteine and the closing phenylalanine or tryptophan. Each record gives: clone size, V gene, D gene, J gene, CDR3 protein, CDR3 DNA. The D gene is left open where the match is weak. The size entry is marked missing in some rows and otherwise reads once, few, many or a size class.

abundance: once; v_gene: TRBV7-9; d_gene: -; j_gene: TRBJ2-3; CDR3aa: CASSFGRTDTQYF; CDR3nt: TGTGCCAGCAGCTTTGGGCGAACAGATACGCAGTATTTT
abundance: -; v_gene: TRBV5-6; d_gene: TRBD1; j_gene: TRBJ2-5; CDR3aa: CASRAGQGMSETQYF; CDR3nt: TGTGCCAGCAGAGCTGGACAGGGAATGTCGGAGACCCAGTACTTC
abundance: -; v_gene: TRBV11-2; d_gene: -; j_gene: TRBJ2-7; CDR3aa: CASSLVGGPQYF; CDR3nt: TGTGCCAGCAGCTTAGTAGGGGGACCACAGTACTTC
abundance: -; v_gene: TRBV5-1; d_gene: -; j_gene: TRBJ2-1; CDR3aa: CASSLGDFGNEQFF; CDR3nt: TGCGCCAGCAGCTTGGGGGACTTCGGGAATGAGCAGTTCTTC
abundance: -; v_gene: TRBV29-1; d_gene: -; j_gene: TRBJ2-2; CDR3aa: CSVEQGWDTGELFF; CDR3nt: TGCAGCGTTGAACAGGGGTGGGACACCGGGGAGCTGTTTTTT
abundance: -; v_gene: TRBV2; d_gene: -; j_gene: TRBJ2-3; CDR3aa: CASSPGADTQYF; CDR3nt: TGTGCCAGCAGCCCCGGGGCAGATACGCAGTATTTT
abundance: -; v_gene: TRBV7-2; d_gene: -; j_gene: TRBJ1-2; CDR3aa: CASSFLANYGYTF; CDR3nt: TGTGCCAGCAGCTTTTTGGCTAACTATGGCTACACCTTC
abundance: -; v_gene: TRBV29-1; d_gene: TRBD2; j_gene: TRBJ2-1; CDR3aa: CSVVLAGGPYNEQFF; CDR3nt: TGCAGCGTTGTGTTGGCGGGGGGGCCTTACAATGAGCAGTTCTTC
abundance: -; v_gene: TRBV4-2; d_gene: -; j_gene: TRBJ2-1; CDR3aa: CASSQVAEEQFF; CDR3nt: TGTGCCAGCAGCCAAGTAGCGGAGGAGCAGTTCTTC
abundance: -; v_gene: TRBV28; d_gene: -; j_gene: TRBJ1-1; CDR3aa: CASSSGGETEAFF; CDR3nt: TGTGCCAGCAGCTCGGGGGGGGAGACTGAAGCTTTCTTT
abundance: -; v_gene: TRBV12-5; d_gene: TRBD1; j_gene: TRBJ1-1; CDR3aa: CASGLFQGVTAEAFF; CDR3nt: TGTGCTAGTGGTTTGTTCCAGGGGGTTACCGCTGAAGCTTTCTTT
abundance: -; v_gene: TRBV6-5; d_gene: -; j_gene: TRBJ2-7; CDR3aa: CASSYPKDDEQYF; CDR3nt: TGTGCCAGCAGTTACCCCAAGGACGACGAGCAGTACTTC
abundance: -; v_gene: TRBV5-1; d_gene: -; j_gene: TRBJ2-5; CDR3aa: CASSFSWGADETQYF; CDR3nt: TGCGCCAGCAGCTTCTCCTGGGGGGCGGATGAGACCCAGTACTTC
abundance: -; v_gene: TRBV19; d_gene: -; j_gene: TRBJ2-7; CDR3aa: CASTDYYEQYF; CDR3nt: TGTGCCAGTACGGACTACTACGAGCAGTACTTC
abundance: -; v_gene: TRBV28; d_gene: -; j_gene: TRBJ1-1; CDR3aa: CASSPTFRGTEAFF; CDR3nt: TGTGCCAGCAGCCCGACATTCCGCGGCACTGAAGCTTTCTTT
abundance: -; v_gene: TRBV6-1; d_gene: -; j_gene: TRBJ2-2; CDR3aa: CASSEAFWGGRGTGELFF; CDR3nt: TGTGCCAGCAGTGAAGCGTTTTGGGGGGGCCGAGGGACCGGGGAGCTGTTTTTT
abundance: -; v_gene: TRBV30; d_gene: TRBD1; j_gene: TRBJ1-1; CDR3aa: CAWQRQGGRSTEAFF; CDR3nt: TGTGCCTGGCAACGACAGGGAGGTCGGAGCACTGAAGCTTTCTTT
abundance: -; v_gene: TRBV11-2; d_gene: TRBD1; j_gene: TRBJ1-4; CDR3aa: CASSYGQAFNEKLFF; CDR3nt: TGTGCCAGCAGCTACGGACAGGCCTTTAATGAAAAACTGTTTTTT
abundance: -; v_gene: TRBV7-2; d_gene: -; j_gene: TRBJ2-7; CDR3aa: CASSPPSGKLPGEQYF; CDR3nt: TGTGCCAGCAGCCCCCCCTCAGGGAAGCTACCTGGCGAGCAGTACTTC
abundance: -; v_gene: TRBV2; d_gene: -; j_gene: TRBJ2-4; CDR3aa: CASSGRSGLAKNIQYF; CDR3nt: TGTGCCAGCAGTGGAAGATCGGGACTAGCCAAAAACATTCAGTACTTC
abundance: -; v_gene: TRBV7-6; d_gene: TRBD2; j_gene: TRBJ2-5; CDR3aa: CASSPRGLAGGPGETQYF; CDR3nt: TGTGCCAGCAGCCCCAGGGGGCTAGCGGGGGGGCCGGGAGAGACCCAGTACTTC
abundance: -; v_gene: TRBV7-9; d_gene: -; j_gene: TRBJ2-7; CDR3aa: CASSRPGSLPEQYF; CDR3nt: TGTGCCAGCAGCCGGCCAGGTTCTCTCCCCGAGCAGTACTTC
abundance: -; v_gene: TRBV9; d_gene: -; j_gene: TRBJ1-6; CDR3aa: CASSGGEKNSPLHF; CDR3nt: TGTGCCAGCAGCGGGGGGGAGAAAAATTCACCCCTCCACTTT
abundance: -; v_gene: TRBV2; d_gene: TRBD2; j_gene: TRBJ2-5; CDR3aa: CASSEIAGGPFQETQYF; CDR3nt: TGTGCCAGCAGTGAGATAGCGGGGGGGCCGTTCCAAGAGACCCAGTACTTC
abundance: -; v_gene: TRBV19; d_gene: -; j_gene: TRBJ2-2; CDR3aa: CASRSDSLNTGELFF; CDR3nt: TGTGCCAGTAGGTCGGACTCCTTGAACACCGGGGAGCTGTTTTTT
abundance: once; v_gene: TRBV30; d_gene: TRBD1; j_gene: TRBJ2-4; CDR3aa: CAWSPDIQGGVQYF; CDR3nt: TGTGCCTGGAGTCCTGACATACAGGGGGGAGTTCAGTACTTC
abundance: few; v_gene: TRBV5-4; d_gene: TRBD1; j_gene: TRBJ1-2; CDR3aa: CASSMTGSNGYTF; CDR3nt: TGTGCCAGCAGCATGACAGGGAGCAATGGCTACACCTTC
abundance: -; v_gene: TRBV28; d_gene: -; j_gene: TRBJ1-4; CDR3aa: CASKGQVWGGNEKLFF; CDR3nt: TGTGCCAGCAAGGGACAAGTGTGGGGGGGTAATGAAAAACTGTTTTTT
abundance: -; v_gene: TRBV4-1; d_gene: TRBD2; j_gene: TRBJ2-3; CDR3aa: CASSSGGARTTDTQYF; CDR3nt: TGCGCCAGCAGCTCGGGGGGGGCGAGAACCACAGATACGCAGTATTTT
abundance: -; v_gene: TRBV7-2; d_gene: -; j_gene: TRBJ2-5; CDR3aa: CASSLATNRQETQYF; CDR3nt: TGTGCCAGCAGCTTAGCCACTAACCGGCAAGAGACCCAGTACTTC
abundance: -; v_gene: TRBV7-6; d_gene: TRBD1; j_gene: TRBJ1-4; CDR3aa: CASSLIQGAEKLFF; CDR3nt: TGTGCCAGCAGCTTAATCCAGGGGGCTGAAAAACTGTTTTTT
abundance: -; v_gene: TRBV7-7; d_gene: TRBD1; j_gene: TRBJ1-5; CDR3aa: CASSHTGTARNQPQHF; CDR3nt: TGTGCCAGCAGCCATACCGGGACAGCGAGAAATCAGCCCCAGCATTTT
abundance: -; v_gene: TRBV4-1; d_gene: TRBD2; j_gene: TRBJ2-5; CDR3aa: CASSQVPSGGGSMSQETQYF; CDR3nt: TGCGCCAGCAGCCAAGTTCCTAGCGGAGGAGGATCAATGTCCCAAGAGACCCAGTACTTC
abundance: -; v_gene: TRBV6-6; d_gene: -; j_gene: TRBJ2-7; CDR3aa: CASNRDGYEQYF; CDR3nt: TGTGCCAGCAACAGGGATGGCTACGAGCAGTACTTC
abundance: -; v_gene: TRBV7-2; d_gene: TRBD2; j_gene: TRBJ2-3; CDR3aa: CASSLAGGKADTQYF; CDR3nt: TGTGCCAGCAGCTTGGCGGGGGGGAAGGCAGATACGCAGTATTTT
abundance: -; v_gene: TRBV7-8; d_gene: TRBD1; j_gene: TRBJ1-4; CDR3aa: CASSRGQGREKLFF; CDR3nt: TGTGCCAGCAGCCGGGGACAGGGGCGAGAAAAACTGTTTTTT
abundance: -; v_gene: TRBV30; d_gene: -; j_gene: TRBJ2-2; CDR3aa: CAWSFSIVGELFF; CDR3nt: TGTGCCTGGAGCTTTTCGATCGTCGGGGAGCTGTTTTTT
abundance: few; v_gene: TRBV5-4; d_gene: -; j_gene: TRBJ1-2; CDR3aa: CASSLGGQSNYGYTF; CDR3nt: TGTGCCAGCAGCTTAGGGGGGCAAAGTAACTATGGCTACACCTTC
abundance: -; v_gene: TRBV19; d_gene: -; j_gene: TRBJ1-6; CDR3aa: CASGEQGNSPLHF; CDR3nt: TGTGCCAGTGGGGAACAGGGTAATTCACCCCTCCACTTT
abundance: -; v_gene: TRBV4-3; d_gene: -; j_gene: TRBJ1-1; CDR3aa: CASSRGHRAYTEAFF; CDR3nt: TGCGCCAGCAGCCGAGGACACAGGGCGTACACTGAAGCTTTCTTT
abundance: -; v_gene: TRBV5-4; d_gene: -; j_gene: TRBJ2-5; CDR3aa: CASSSSGGQETQYF; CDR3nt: TGTGCCAGCAGCTCCAGTGGGGGGCAAGAGACCCAGTACTTC
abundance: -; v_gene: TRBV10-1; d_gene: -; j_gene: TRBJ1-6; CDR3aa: CASSDTDSSDSPLHF; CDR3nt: TGCGCCAGCAGTGATACGGACAGTTCGGATTCACCCCTCCACTTT
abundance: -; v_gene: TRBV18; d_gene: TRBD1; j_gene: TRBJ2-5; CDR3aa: CASTKTGLETQYF; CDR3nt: TGTGCCAGCACGAAGACAGGGCTGGAGACCCAGTACTTC
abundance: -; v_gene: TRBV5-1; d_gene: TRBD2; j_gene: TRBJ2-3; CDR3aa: CASSAGLAGAPSSTDTQYF; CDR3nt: TGCGCCAGCAGCGCGGGACTAGCGGGGGCCCCGTCAAGCACAGATACGCAGTATTTT
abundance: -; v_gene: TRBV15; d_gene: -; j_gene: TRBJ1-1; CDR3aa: CATSSLQRYTEAFF; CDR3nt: TGTGCCACCAGCAGTCTACAGCGATACACTGAAGCTTTCTTT
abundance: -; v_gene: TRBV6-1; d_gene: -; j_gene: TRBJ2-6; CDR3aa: CASSETSGYSGANVLTF; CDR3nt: TGTGCCAGCAGTGAAACGTCAGGATACTCTGGGGCCAACGTCCTGACTTTC
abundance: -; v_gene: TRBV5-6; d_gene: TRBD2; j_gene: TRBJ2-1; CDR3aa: CASSFGGVINEQFF; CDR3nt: TGTGCCAGCAGCTTCGGGGGGGTAATAAATGAGCAGTTCTTC
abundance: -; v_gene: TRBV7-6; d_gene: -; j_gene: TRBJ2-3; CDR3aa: CASSLKARKDTQYF; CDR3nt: TGTGCCAGCAGCTTAAAAGCGCGGAAAGATACGCAGTATTTT
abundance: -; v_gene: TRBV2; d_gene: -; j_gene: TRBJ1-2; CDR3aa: CASSDNNPGQGGYTF; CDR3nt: TGTGCCAGCAGCGACAATAATCCGGGCCAGGGTGGCTACACCTTC